What follows are 13 T cell receptor beta chains derived from one specimen sequenced in a study of CD8 T cells in Susac syndrome. It was with random hexamers that about 0.45 to 1 ug RNA was reverse transcribed. From the immunoSEQ multiplex PCR reads, TCRdb called clonotypes with MiXCR, one entry per CDR3 protein. Among about 100,000 distinct CDR3 sequences listed, about 95% were seen once. Sample: CD8+ T cells from PBMCs. These receptors were collected from a human donor with Susac syndrome.

The genes are TRBV7-9 and TRBJ2-1; D possibly corresponds to TRBD1 (5 bases). The CDR3 totals 13 residues. Between the trimmed V and J ends, which lost 5 bases and 6 bases, there was a span of 11 bases. Germline V gene lookup returns CDR1 SEHNR and CDR2 FQNEAQ (reference sequence). This CDR3 is CASSADSLNEQFF. The CDR3 region has the DNA TGTGCCAGCAGCGCCGACAGCCTCAATGAGCAGTTCTTC. The complete variable domain, with remaining parts taken from reference TRBV7-9 and TRBJ2-1, reads DTGVSQNPRHKITKRGQNVTFRCDPISEHNRLYWYRQTLGQGPEFLTYFQNEAQLEKSRLLSDRFSAERPKGSFSTLEIQRTEQGDSAMYLCASSADSLNEQFFGPGTRLTVL.

The chain is built from TRBV2 and TRBJ1-6; D unresolved. Looked up from germline, CDR1 is SNHLY and CDR2 is FYNNEI. Trimming removed 4 bases from V and 4 bases from J, with 5 bases in between. This CDR3 is built from 13 residues. The CDR3 DNA is TGTGCCAGCAGTGCAGGTTATAATTCACCCCTCCACTTT. It encodes CASSAGYNSPLHF.

This chain connects TRBV6-1 to TRBJ1-6, with no clear D. Germline CDR1 and CDR2: MNHNS and SASEGT. V shed 6 bases and J shed 13 bases, with 4 bases lying between them. CDR3 length: 9 residues. The CDR3 DNA sequence: TGTGCCAGCAGGGAGCCCCTCCACTTT. This encodes CASREPLHF.

The chain employs TRBV6-5 and TRBJ2-2, with a weak D call TRBD1 (6 bases). This CDR3 contains 15 residues. Trimming shortened V by 0 bases and J by 1 base, and 6 bases separated the two germline ends. CDR1 is MNHEY and CDR2 is SVGAGI in the germline V gene. Here the CDR3 reads CASSYSGGNTGELFF. The CDR3 nucleotides read TGTGCCAGCAGTTACTCAGGGGGGAACACCGGGGAGCTGTTTTTT.

This clonotype is a singleton in its sample. The chain has TRBV5-4 and TRBJ2-7, with TRBD1 matching 9 bases. The trim removed 3 bases at V and 2 bases at J, leaving 3 bases unmatched. Germline V CDR1 and CDR2: SGHNT, YYREEE (reference sequence). The CDR3 sequence is 14 residues long. CDR3 DNA: TGTGCCAGCAGCTGGGGACAGGGCCCCTACGAGCAGTACTTC. It translates to CASSWGQGPYEQYF.

This rearrangement joins TRBV29-1 to TRBJ1-3, with a weak D call TRBD1 (5 bases). Germline V gene sequence: CDR1 SQVTM, CDR2 ANQGSEA. Trimming shortened V by 1 base and J by 4 bases, and 11 bases separated the two germline ends. The CDR3 totals 14 residues. This CDR3 reads CSVEVKGVGNTIYF. The CDR3 nucleotides read TGCAGCGTTGAAGTTAAAGGGGTAGGAAACACCATATATTTT.

This clonotype has just a few counts. The chain recombines TRBV14 with TRBJ1-1; D possibly corresponds to TRBD1 (5 bases). The CDR3 spans 11 residues. Deletions cut 3 bases from V and 7 bases from J, with 6 bases between. Germline CDR1 reads SGHDN; CDR2 reads FVKESK. The CDR3 DNA is TGTGCCAGCAGCCAGGGGGGTGAAGCTTTCTTT. Encoded protein: CASSQGGEAFF. Supplemented by reference TRBV14 and TRBJ1-1, the full variable domain reads EAGVTQFPSHSVIEKGQTVTLRCDPISGHDNLYWYRRVMGKEIKFLLHFVKESKQDESGMPNNRFLAERTGGTYSTLKVQPAELEDSGVYFCASSQGGEAFFGQGTRLTVV.

The chain joins TRBV12-3 or TRBV12-4 to TRBJ2-6, with no clear D. Trimming left V 3 bases short and J 2 bases short, with 8 bases between. The CDR3 runs to 15 residues. The CDR3 reads CASSFGATGANVLTF. CDR3 coding DNA: TGTGCCAGCAGTTTTGGTGCAACTGGGGCCAACGTCCTGACTTTC.

The chain is built from TRBV3-1 and TRBJ1-1, with unresolved D. The germline gives CDR1 LGHDT, CDR2 YNNKEL (reference sequence). The CDR3 runs to 13 residues. The ends were cut back, 0 bases at V and 10 bases at J, with 12 bases in the middle. This CDR3 reads CASSQDTGSRAFF. Written as DNA, the CDR3 is TGTGCCAGCAGCCAAGATACGGGGTCCCGAGCTTTCTTT.

This sequence joins TRBV25-1 and TRBJ2-1; 14 bases line up with TRBD2. V dropped 5 bases and J dropped 9; count of bases not matched to a gene: 9. This CDR3 spans 16 amino acids. Germline values: CDR1 MGHDK, CDR2 SYGVNS. The CDR3 spells CASSMPGLAGAGEQFF. CDR3 in DNA: TGTGCCAGCAGTATGCCGGGACTAGCGGGAGCGGGTGAGCAGTTCTTC. Based on the CDR3 plus reference TRBV25-1 and TRBJ2-1, the full variable domain is EADIYQTPRYLVIGTGKKITLECSQTMGHDKMYWYQQDPGMELHLIHYSYGVNSTEKGDLSSESTVSRIRTEHFPLTLESARPSHTSQYLCASSMPGLAGAGEQFFGPGTRLTVL.

This chain connects TRBV2 to TRBJ2-3; the D is unclear. This CDR3 region has 13 residues. Trimming left V 5 bases short and J 4 bases short, with 10 bases between. Germline V CDR1 and CDR2: SNHLY, FYNNEI. The CDR3 bases are TGTGCCAGCAGTCCAAACGTTGCAGATACGCAGTATTTT. It yields the protein CASSPNVADTQYF.

The rearrangement links TRBV10-3 to TRBJ2-5, with TRBD2 matching 13 bases. Per germline, CDR1 ENHRY and CDR2 SYGVKD. With 11 bases clipped from V and 4 bases from J, the junction kept 10 bases outside the gene matches. The CDR3 covers 15 residues. Written as DNA, the CDR3 is TGTGCCTCACGGACTAGCGGGAGTGGTTCAGAGACCCAGTACTTC. Its protein product is CASRTSGSGSETQYF.

The CDR3 DNA reads TGTGCCAGCCTCGGGCCTGACATCGGCTCCTACGAGCAGTACTTC. Protein product: CASLGPDIGSYEQYF. V usage is TRBV6-6 and J usage is TRBJ2-7; D unclear. This CDR3 contains 15 residues. Trimming shortened V by 8 bases and J by 0 bases, and 17 bases separated the two germline ends. CDR1 is MNHNY, CDR2 SVGAGI, per germline (reference sequence).